Listed below are T cell receptor beta chains from one sample, sequenced in a study of cytomegalovirus exposure and HLA in healthy donors. Libraries were prepared by immunoSEQ multiplex PCR; TCRdb keeps only in-frame clonotypes and omits some of them. The data show roughly 100,000 clones, around 76% seen once. What was sequenced was PBMCs. Receptors were obtained from a man aged 40-50 years in good health and CMV-seropositive. Each CDR3 is given with its conserved first and last residue. D genes are given only for firm matches. A clone size is listed for some rows: how often the clone was seen (once, few, many), or a class if it is expanded.

clone size: -
V gene: TRBV30
D gene: -
J gene: TRBJ2-5
CDR3 DNA: TGTGCCTGGGGGCAGTACCAAGAGACCCAGTACTTC
CDR3 protein: CAWGQYQETQYF

clone size: -
V gene: TRBV30
D gene: -
J gene: TRBJ2-5
CDR3 DNA: TGTGCCTGGAGTGCCCCCCATGGGCGACAAGAGACCCAGTACTTC
CDR3 protein: CAWSAPHGRQETQYF

clone size: -
V gene: TRBV6-5
D gene: -
J gene: TRBJ1-4
CDR3 DNA: TGTGCCAGCAGGCAAGGACGACTCGGGAGTGAAAAACTGTTTTTT
CDR3 protein: CASRQGRLGSEKLFF

clone size: -
V gene: TRBV2
D gene: TRBD1
J gene: TRBJ1-2
CDR3 DNA: TGTGCCAGCATACCAACAGGGGGCACGGGCTACACCTTC
CDR3 protein: CASIPTGGTGYTF

clone size: -
V gene: TRBV10-3
D gene: TRBD2
J gene: TRBJ2-7
CDR3 DNA: TGTGCCATCAGTGGTGGGACTAGCCGTGCATACGAGCAGTACTTC
CDR3 protein: CAISGGTSRAYEQYF

clone size: few
V gene: TRBV5-1
D gene: -
J gene: TRBJ2-2
CDR3 DNA: TGCGCCAGCAGCTTGGACGGGGTGAACACCGGGGAGCTGTTTTTT
CDR3 protein: CASSLDGVNTGELFF

clone size: -
V gene: TRBV2
D gene: -
J gene: TRBJ1-1
CDR3 DNA: TGTGCCAGCAATCTAGAATTGAACACTGAAGCTTTCTTT
CDR3 protein: CASNLELNTEAFF

clone size: -
V gene: TRBV19
D gene: -
J gene: TRBJ2-2
CDR3 DNA: TGTGCCAGTAGTTTAGGGGGGGACAGGAGGGTCACCGGGGAGCTGTTTTTT
CDR3 protein: CASSLGGDRRVTGELFF

clone size: once
V gene: TRBV7-8
D gene: -
J gene: TRBJ1-2
CDR3 DNA: TGTGCCAGCAGCCCACCCCGCCCAGGCCAGCATGGCTACACCTTC
CDR3 protein: CASSPPRPGQHGYTF

clone size: -
V gene: TRBV7-2
D gene: TRBD1
J gene: TRBJ1-2
CDR3 DNA: TGTGCCAGCAGCCCCGACAGGGGGGCTAACTATGGCTACACCTTC
CDR3 protein: CASSPDRGANYGYTF

clone size: once
V gene: TRBV19
D gene: -
J gene: TRBJ2-2
CDR3 DNA: TGTGCCAGTAGTATGGGGAGCGGGGAGCTGTTTTTT
CDR3 protein: CASSMGSGELFF

clone size: -
V gene: TRBV9
D gene: TRBD2
J gene: TRBJ2-1
CDR3 DNA: TGTGCCAGCAGCGTAGGAGGACTAGCGGGACTAGATGAGCAGTTCTTC
CDR3 protein: CASSVGGLAGLDEQFF

clone size: -
V gene: TRBV9
D gene: TRBD2
J gene: TRBJ2-7
CDR3 DNA: TGTGCCAGCAGCGAGGGCGGGAGGGCCCTCTACGAGCAGTACTTC
CDR3 protein: CASSEGGRALYEQYF

clone size: -
V gene: TRBV5-1
D gene: -
J gene: TRBJ1-2
CDR3 DNA: TGCGCCAGCAGCTCAGGCGACAGTGTCTATGGCTACACCTTC
CDR3 protein: CASSSGDSVYGYTF

clone size: -
V gene: TRBV30
D gene: TRBD2
J gene: TRBJ2-3
CDR3 DNA: TGTGCCTGGAGTGTACACAGCGGGAGAACAGATACGCAGTATTTT
CDR3 protein: CAWSVHSGRTDTQYF

clone size: -
V gene: TRBV9
D gene: TRBD2
J gene: TRBJ2-1
CDR3 DNA: TGTGCCAGCAGCGTAGGGGCGGGAGGGGCGTTCTTC
CDR3 protein: CASSVGAGGAFF

clone size: -
V gene: TRBV11-3
D gene: TRBD1
J gene: TRBJ2-5
CDR3 DNA: TGTGCCAGCAGCCAAAGGACAGGGAAAAACCAAGAGACCCAGTACTTC
CDR3 protein: CASSQRTGKNQETQYF

clone size: -
V gene: TRBV19
D gene: -
J gene: TRBJ2-1
CDR3 DNA: TGTGCCAGTAGTATAGAAGACAGTTTCTACAATGAGCAGTTCTTC
CDR3 protein: CASSIEDSFYNEQFF

clone size: -
V gene: TRBV18
D gene: -
J gene: TRBJ2-1
CDR3 DNA: TGTGCCAGCTCACCGGGGCCGGGCAATGAGCAGTTCTTC
CDR3 protein: CASSPGPGNEQFF

clone size: -
V gene: TRBV5-1
D gene: -
J gene: TRBJ2-5
CDR3 DNA: TGCGCCAGCAGCTTGGCCTCTAGGGGGGGTGAGACCCAGTACTTC
CDR3 protein: CASSLASRGGETQYF

clone size: -
V gene: TRBV7-9
D gene: -
J gene: TRBJ1-2
CDR3 DNA: TGTGCCAGCAGCCACCGGACACTTGAGCTCCTTGGCTACACCTTC
CDR3 protein: CASSHRTLELLGYTF

clone size: once
V gene: TRBV4-2
D gene: -
J gene: TRBJ2-7
CDR3 DNA: TGTGCCAGCAGCCAAGGGACTTCGACTAGTCACTCCTACGAGCAGTACTTC
CDR3 protein: CASSQGTSTSHSYEQYF

clone size: few
V gene: TRBV6-1
D gene: -
J gene: TRBJ1-5
CDR3 DNA: TGTGCCAGCAGTGATTTCCGGGTGGGTCCAGCTCAGCCCCAGCATTTT
CDR3 protein: CASSDFRVGPAQPQHF

clone size: -
V gene: TRBV10-1
D gene: -
J gene: TRBJ2-1
CDR3 DNA: TGCGCCAGCAGTGAGGGGGCAGGGGCGAATGAGCAGTTCTTC
CDR3 protein: CASSEGAGANEQFF

clone size: -
V gene: TRBV21-1
D gene: -
J gene: TRBJ1-1
CDR3 DNA: TGTGCCAGCGCGGGATTGGGGACTGAAGCTTTCTTT
CDR3 protein: CASAGLGTEAFF

clone size: -
V gene: TRBV30
D gene: TRBD1
J gene: TRBJ1-2
CDR3 DNA: TGTGCCTGGAGTACAGGGGGCGGGTATGGCTACACCTTC
CDR3 protein: CAWSTGGGYGYTF

clone size: -
V gene: TRBV5-1
D gene: -
J gene: TRBJ2-2
CDR3 DNA: TGCGCCAGCAGCCCCCAAACGAACACCGGGGAGCTGTTTTTT
CDR3 protein: CASSPQTNTGELFF

clone size: -
V gene: TRBV10-3
D gene: -
J gene: TRBJ2-5
CDR3 DNA: TGTGCCACCGCCCAGCACAGGGCAGCACCCCGGGAGACCCAGTACTTC
CDR3 protein: CATAQHRAAPRETQYF

clone size: few
V gene: TRBV28
D gene: TRBD2
J gene: TRBJ2-1
CDR3 DNA: TGTGCCAGCAGCACCTCTAGCGGGCGGTCCTACAATGAGCAGTTCTTC
CDR3 protein: CASSTSSGRSYNEQFF

clone size: -
V gene: TRBV6-1
D gene: -
J gene: TRBJ1-1
CDR3 DNA: TGTGCCAGCAGGCCGGGTTATATGAACACTGAAGCTTTCTTT
CDR3 protein: CASRPGYMNTEAFF

clone size: -
V gene: TRBV6-6
D gene: TRBD2
J gene: TRBJ2-1
CDR3 DNA: TGTGCCAGTGCTCGACTAGCGGGAGTGAATGAGCAGTTCTTC
CDR3 protein: CASARLAGVNEQFF

clone size: once
V gene: TRBV4-2
D gene: TRBD2
J gene: TRBJ2-1
CDR3 DNA: TGTGCCAGCAGCCAAGAATTTGCACTAGCGGGATATGAGCAGTTCTTC
CDR3 protein: CASSQEFALAGYEQFF